This TCR beta chain was sequenced during a study of response to subunit inactivated influenza vaccine. General study findings and limits: Researchers suggested that each seasonal influenza vaccination recruits few new T cells.

From the RT-PCR reads, TCRdb called clonotypes with MiXCR, one entry per CDR3 protein. The table has around 580,000 distinct CDR3 sequences, about 10% seen once; the top ten hold roughly a tenth. Note on this clonotype: Antigen unknown.

The germline V and J ends were trimmed by 1 base and 2 bases, with 9 bases remaining between them. The CDR3 spans 14 residues. Germline V lookup: CDR1 SEHNR, CDR2 FQNEAQ (reference sequence). This chain uses TRBV7-9 with TRBJ2-7; D uncertain. The sequencing used PBMCs from blood, collected on the day of vaccination. The sequence was collected from a man between 45 and 60 years old who received an inactivated influenza vaccine. CDR3 DNA: TGTGCCAGCAGCTTAGGGGCCAGGCCCTACGAGCAGTACTTC. Protein product: CASSLGARPYEQYF.